This is a list of T cell receptor beta chains from one sample in a study of early T cells in non-severe SARS-CoV-2 infection. MiXCR, run by TCRdb on the 5' RACE reads, gives a single entry per CDR3 protein. In the table there are 80,000 or so distinct CDR3 sequences, 15% of which are singletons. Sequenced material: whole blood. The receptors derive from an adult who was a healthcare worker with PCR-confirmed SARS-CoV-2 infection or an uninfected control (not recorded which). CDR3s include the opening cysteine and the closing phenylalanine or tryptophan. The D gene is left open where the match is weak. A row's size may be missing; if present it is once, few, many or a size class.

d_call	v_call	j_call	clone_size	cdr3_nt	cdr3_aa
-	TRBV29-1	TRBJ1-4	-	TGCAGCGTTGGCCCGGGACAAGGAAAACTGTTTTTT	CSVGPGQGKLFF
-	TRBV9	TRBJ2-7	-	TGTGCCAGCAGTGGGGCTGGGGACTCCTCCTGGTACGAGCAGTACTTC	CASSGAGDSSWYEQYF
-	TRBV2	TRBJ1-2	-	TGTGCCAGCAGTGGTTACAGAGATACTAACTATGGCTACACCTTC	CASSGYRDTNYGYTF
-	TRBV29-1	TRBJ2-7	-	TGCAGCGTTGTTAAACTGAACTCCTACGAGCAGTACTTC	CSVVKLNSYEQYF
-	TRBV10-1	TRBJ1-4	few	TGCGCCAGCAGTGAGTCGACTCGAGGGACTCTGAATGAAAAACTGTTTTTT	CASSESTRGTLNEKLFF
-	TRBV7-9	TRBJ2-5	few	TGTGCCAGCAGCTTAGTGGGGGCTCAGGAGACCCAGTACTTC	CASSLVGAQETQYF
-	TRBV11-1	TRBJ2-1	few	TGTGCCAGCAGCTTAGTTGTCCTAGGGGCAAGTGAGCAGTTCTTC	CASSLVVLGASEQFF
TRBD1	TRBV29-1	TRBJ2-3	-	TGCAGCGTCGTAGACAGGGGCACAGATACGCAGTATTTT	CSVVDRGTDTQYF
TRBD1	TRBV4-3	TRBJ2-7	few	TGCGCCAGCAGTCCCGGCAGGGGGAGCTCCTACGAGCAGTACTTC	CASSPGRGSSYEQYF
TRBD2	TRBV7-9	TRBJ2-7	few	TGTGCCAGCAGCTTGGGCCCGCGGGAGAGGTACGAGCAGTACTTC	CASSLGPRERYEQYF
-	TRBV30	TRBJ1-5	few	TGTGCCTGGAGTAGCCAGGGCGCTCAGCCCCAGCATTTT	CAWSSQGAQPQHF
-	TRBV5-5	TRBJ2-7	few	TGTGCCAGCAGCTTCGGTGGCGTAACCTACGAGCAGTACTTC	CASSFGGVTYEQYF
-	TRBV7-3	TRBJ2-2	-	TGTGCCAGCAGCGCCTCAGGGTTTGCCGGGGAGCTGTTTTTT	CASSASGFAGELFF
TRBD2	TRBV12-5	TRBJ2-1	many	TGTGCTAGTGGGCCCGGGGGGGATGAGCAGTTCTTC	CASGPGGDEQFF